This TCR beta chain was found in a study of vaccination and CD4 T cells after COVID-19. Study summary: Post-vaccination specimens were collected at a median of roughly 65 days following dose two (range 14 to 241).

Points on this clonotype: Its antigen is still unknown.

Oncomine TCR Beta short-read sequencing was applied to DNA from cultured CD4+ T cells. Cultured CD4+ T cells were the source of extracted genomic DNA. TCRdb redid the calling of the PCR reads with MiXCR, one entry per CDR3 protein. The sample includes fewer than 20,000 distinct CDR3 sequences, about 50% of them seen just once. General study findings and limits: Post-vaccination, and not before, a median 86.3% of reactive clones appeared in convalescent patients. The authors identified 304 of 307 vaccine-specific clones in convalescent patients as spike mono-reactive.

V lost 0 bases and J 0 bases, leaving 18 bases between the germline ends. There are 18 residues in the CDR3. In germline, CDR1 is SGHTA, CDR2 FQGNSA. This sample's treatment: 10-day PBMC culture with coronavirus spike peptide pools or control peptides (ViraFEST assay). The chain links TRBV7-2 to TRBJ2-7, with D unresolved. This specimen consisted of CD4+ T cells from blood, cultured in vitro, obtained before SARS-CoV-2 vaccination. The receptor comes from a human donor who had recovered from COVID-19. CDR3 region: CASSLARFRGSNSYEQYF. In DNA form, the CDR3 reads TGTGCCAGCAGCTTAGCGCGGTTTCGCGGAAGTAACTCCTACGAGCAGTACTTC.